The clone carrying this T cell receptor beta chain was observed a handful of times. Antigen unknown. These data belong to a study of T cell responses to AZD1222 COVID-19 vaccine. Study results and limitations: In the spike-specific TCR repertoire, nearly half reportedly target unmutated variant regions. Mapped onto spike, vaccine-associated CD4 TCRs spanned it and were dominant at 160-218 and 743-854.

Sequencing used immunoSEQ multiplex PCR; TCRdb keeps in-frame clones, though not all of them. The sample contains 20,000 or so clones, roughly 81% of which appear only once. The origin of this receptor is an adult who received the AZD1222 COVID-19 vaccine. The material was peripheral blood, obtained 28 days after the second AZD1222 dose.

The CDR3 sequence: CASSFTGDSPLHF. CDR3 nucleotides: TGTGCCAGCAGCTTTACAGGGGATTCACCCCTCCACTTT. The chain combines TRBV7-8 with TRBJ1-6, with TRBD1 identical over 7 bases. The CDR3 extends over 13 amino acids. Germline CDR1 and CDR2: SGHVS and FQNEAQ. Germline trimming cut 3 bases from V and 8 bases from J; bases unmatched to any gene: 1.